There are a few counts of the clone carrying this TCR beta chain. Looked up from germline, CDR1 is SNHLY and CDR2 is FYNNEI. The CDR3 consists of 14 residues. Losses at the gene ends were 6 bases for V and 7 bases for J; bases not matched to a gene: 5. This sample stems from a study of OX40 agonist ivuxolimab in advanced cancers. Study-wide context: Around 40% of patients had received prior checkpoint inhibitor therapy.

Profiled with immunoSEQ multiplex PCR; TCRdb holds only in-frame clones, not every one. The sample includes about 19,000 clones, 65% to 85% seen only once; the top ten take 20% to 30%. The sequence derives from an adult with an advanced solid tumor such as melanoma, head and neck, liver or kidney cancer. Here the sequenced sample was CD4+ or CD8+ T cells sorted from blood, taken in a trial of the OX40 agonist ivuxolimab. The chain joins TRBV2 to TRBJ1-5, with 11 bases identical to TRBD1. The DNA for the CDR3 is TGTGCCAGCAGCTATGGGACAGGGGGGCAGCCCCAGCATTTT. It encodes CASSYGTGGQPQHF.